This TCR beta chain derives from a study of shared clonotypes between healthy human individuals. Every donor was a Caucasian adult from Nashville, Tennessee. The split of CD4+ cells yielded CD45RA+ naive and CD45RA-negative memory subsets. The CDR3 has 18 amino acids. Germline CDR1 reads SGDLS; CDR2 reads YYNGEE. Losses at the gene ends were 3 bases for V and 0 bases for J; bases not matched to a gene: 11. Study conclusions and caveats: Rarefaction showed sorted-subset sequencing was incomplete despite large depth. Generation of non-shared clonotypes was less probable than generation of clonotypes shared by all four donors.

TCRdb's table, derived via immunoSEQ multiplex PCR, lists solely in-frame clones and lacks some. The sample shows about 2.3 million clones, approximately 90% of them seen only once. To note about this clone: The antigen is undetermined.

What was sequenced was naive CD4+ T cells from PBMCs. The subset here: CD45RA+ positively selected. The sequence derives from a man in his late teens or twenties in good health. Some clones in this sample may be carry-over from other donors' samples. The chain has TRBV9 and TRBJ2-2; 7 nucleotides agree with TRBD1. The CDR3 spells CASSATSNRGANTGELFF. DNA of the CDR3: TGTGCCAGCAGCGCCACATCAAACAGGGGAGCGAACACCGGGGAGCTGTTTTTT. The whole variable domain, filled in from reference TRBV9 and TRBJ2-2, reads DSGVTQTPKHLITATGQRVTLRCSPRSGDLSVYWYQQSLDQGLQFLIQYYNGEERAKGNILERFSAQQFPDLHSELNLSSLELGDSALYFCASSATSNRGANTGELFFGEGSRLTVL.